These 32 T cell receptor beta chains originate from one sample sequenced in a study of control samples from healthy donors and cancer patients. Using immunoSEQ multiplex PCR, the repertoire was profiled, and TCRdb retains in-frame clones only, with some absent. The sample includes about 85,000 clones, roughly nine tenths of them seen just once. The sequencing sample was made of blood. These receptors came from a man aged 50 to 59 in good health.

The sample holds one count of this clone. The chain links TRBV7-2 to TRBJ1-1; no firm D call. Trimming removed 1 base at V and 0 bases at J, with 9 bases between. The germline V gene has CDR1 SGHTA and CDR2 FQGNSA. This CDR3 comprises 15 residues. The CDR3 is CASSLVGQMNTEAFF. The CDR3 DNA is TGTGCCAGCAGCTTAGTAGGGCAGATGAACACTGAAGCTTTCTTT. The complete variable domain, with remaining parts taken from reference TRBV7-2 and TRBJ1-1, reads GAGVSQSPSNKVTEKGKDVELRCDPISGHTALYWYRQSLGQGLEFLIYFQGNSAPDKSGLPSDRFSAERTGGSVSTLTIQRTQQEDSAVYLCASSLVGQMNTEAFFGQGTRLTVV.

The CDR3 loop is CASSLQAGDYEQYF. The CDR3 nucleotides are TGCGCCAGCAGCCTCCAAGCCGGGGACTACGAGCAGTACTTC. The chain joins TRBV4-1 to TRBJ2-7, with D maybe TRBD2 (5 bases). The germline V gene encodes CDR1 MGHRA and CDR2 YSYEKL. This CDR3 spans 14 amino acids. The V and J ends lost 4 bases and 3 bases respectively, with 13 bases between them.

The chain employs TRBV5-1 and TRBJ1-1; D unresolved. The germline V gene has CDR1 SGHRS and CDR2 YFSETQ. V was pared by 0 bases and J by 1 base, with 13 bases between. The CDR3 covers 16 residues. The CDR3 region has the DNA TGCGCCAGCAGCTTGGATATACGGACGGCGAACACTGAAGCTTTCTTT. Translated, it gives CASSLDIRTANTEAFF.

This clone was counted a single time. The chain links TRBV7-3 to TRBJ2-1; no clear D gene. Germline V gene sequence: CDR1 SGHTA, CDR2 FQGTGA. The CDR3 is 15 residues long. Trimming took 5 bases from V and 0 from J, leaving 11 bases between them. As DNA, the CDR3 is TGTGCCAGCAGCCCAGACTCAAGCTCCTACAATGAGCAGTTCTTC. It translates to CASSPDSSSYNEQFF.

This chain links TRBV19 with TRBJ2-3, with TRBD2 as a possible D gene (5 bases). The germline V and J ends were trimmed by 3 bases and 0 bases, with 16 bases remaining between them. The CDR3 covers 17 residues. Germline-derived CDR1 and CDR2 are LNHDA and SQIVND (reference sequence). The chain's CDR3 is CASSMAEDWWSTDTQYF. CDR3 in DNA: TGTGCCAGTAGTATGGCGGAGGATTGGTGGAGCACAGATACGCAGTATTTT. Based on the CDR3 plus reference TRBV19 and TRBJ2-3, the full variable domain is DGGITQSPKYLFRKEGQNVTLSCEQNLNHDAMYWYRQDPGQGLRLIYYSQIVNDFQKGDIAEGYSVSREKKESFPLTVTSAQKNPTAFYLCASSMAEDWWSTDTQYFGPGTRLTVL.

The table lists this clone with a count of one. Here the CDR3 DNA reads TGTGCCAGCAGCCCCACGGGGGCATCTGGCTACACCTTC. Protein: CASSPTGASGYTF. The chain carries TRBV2 and TRBJ1-2, with a tentative D call TRBD1 (6 bases). Germline V gives CDR1 SNHLY, CDR2 FYNNEI. The CDR3 runs 13 residues. The V end lost 6 bases, the J end lost 7 bases, and 15 bases lay between the germline ends.

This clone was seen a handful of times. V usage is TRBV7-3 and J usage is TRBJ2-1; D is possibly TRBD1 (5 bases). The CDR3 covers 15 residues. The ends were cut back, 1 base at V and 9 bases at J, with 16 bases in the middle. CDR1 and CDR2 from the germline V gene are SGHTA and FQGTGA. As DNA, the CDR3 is TGTGCCAGCAGCTTAAAACAGGCTAGGGTAGGTGAGCAGTTCTTC. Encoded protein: CASSLKQARVGEQFF.

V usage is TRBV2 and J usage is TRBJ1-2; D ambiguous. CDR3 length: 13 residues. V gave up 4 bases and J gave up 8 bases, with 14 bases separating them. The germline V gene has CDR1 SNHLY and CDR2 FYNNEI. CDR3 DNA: TGTGCCAGCAGTGGGGGAGACTTTATGGGCTACACCTTC. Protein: CASSGGDFMGYTF.

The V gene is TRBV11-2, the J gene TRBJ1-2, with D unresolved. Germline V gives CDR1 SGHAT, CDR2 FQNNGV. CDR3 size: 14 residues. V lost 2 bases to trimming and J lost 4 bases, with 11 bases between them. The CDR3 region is CASSLTTPSYGYTF. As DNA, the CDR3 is TGTGCCAGCAGCTTAACCACCCCGAGCTATGGCTACACCTTC.

CDR3 loop: CASIPGQGNSGANVLTF. The CDR3 DNA reads as TGTGCCAGCATTCCGGGACAGGGGAATTCTGGGGCCAACGTCCTGACTTTC. J is TRBJ2-6 and V is TRBV2, with 10 bases that match TRBD1. The ends lost 7 bases at V and 1 base at J; junction bases unmatched: 7. The length of the CDR3 is 17 residues. From germline, CDR1 is SNHLY and CDR2 FYNNEI.

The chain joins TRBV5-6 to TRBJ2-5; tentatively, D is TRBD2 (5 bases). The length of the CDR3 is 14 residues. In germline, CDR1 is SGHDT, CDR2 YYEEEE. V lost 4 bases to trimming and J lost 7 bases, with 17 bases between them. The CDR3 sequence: CASSPGVARRTQYF. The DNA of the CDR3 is TGTGCCAGCAGCCCGGGCGTAGCGAGACGGACCCAGTACTTC.

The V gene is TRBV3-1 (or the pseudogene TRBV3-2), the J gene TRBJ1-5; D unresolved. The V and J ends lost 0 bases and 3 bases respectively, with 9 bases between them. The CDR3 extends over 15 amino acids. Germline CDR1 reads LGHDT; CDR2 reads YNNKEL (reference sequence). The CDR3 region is CASSQEWSVNQPQHF. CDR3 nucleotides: TGTGCCAGCAGCCAAGAGTGGTCAGTCAATCAGCCCCAGCATTTT.

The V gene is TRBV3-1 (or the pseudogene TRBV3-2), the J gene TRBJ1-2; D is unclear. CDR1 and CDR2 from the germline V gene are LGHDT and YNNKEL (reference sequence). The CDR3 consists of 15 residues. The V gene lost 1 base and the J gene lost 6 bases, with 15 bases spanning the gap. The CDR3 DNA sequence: TGTGCCAGCAGCCAAGTAGGGCGACCCGGGGATGGCTACACCTTC. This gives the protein CASSQVGRPGDGYTF.

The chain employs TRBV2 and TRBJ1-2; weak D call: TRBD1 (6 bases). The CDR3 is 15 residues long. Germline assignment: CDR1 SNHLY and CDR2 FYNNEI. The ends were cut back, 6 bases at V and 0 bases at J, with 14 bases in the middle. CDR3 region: CASSYRTEANYGYTF. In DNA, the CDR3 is TGTGCCAGCAGCTACCGGACAGAAGCTAACTATGGCTACACCTTC.

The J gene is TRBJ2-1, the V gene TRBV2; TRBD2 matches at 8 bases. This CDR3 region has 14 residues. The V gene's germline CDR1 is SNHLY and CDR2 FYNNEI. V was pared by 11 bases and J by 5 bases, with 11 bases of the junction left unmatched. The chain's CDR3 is CARKPLLADNEQFF. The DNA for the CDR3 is TGTGCCCGAAAACCCCTACTAGCGGACAATGAGCAGTTCTTC.

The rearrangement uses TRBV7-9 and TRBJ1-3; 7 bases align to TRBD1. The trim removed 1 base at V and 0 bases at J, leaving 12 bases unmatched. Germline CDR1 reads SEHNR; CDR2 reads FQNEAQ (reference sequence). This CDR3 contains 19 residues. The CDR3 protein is CASSLGSSGQSYSGNTIYF. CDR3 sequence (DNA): TGTGCCAGCAGCTTAGGGTCGTCGGGACAGAGTTACTCTGGAAACACCATATATTTT.

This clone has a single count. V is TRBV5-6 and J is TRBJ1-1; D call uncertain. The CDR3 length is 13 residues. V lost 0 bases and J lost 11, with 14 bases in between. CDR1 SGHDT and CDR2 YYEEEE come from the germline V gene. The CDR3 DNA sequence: TGTGCCAGCAGCTTGGATTTCGCAGGCGTCGCTTTCTTT. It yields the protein CASSLDFAGVAFF.

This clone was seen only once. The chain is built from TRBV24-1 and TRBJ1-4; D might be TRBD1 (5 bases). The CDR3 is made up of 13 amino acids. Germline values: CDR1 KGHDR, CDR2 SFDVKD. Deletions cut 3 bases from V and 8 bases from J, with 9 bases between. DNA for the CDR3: TGTGCCACCAGTGATGGGGCAGCCGAAAAACTGTTTTTT. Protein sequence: CATSDGAAEKLFF.

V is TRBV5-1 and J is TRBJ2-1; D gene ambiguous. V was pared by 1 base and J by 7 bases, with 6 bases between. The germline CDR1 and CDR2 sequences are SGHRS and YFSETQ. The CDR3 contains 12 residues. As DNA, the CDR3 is TGCGCCAGCAGCTTGTCTACGAATGAGCAGTTCTTC. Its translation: CASSLSTNEQFF.

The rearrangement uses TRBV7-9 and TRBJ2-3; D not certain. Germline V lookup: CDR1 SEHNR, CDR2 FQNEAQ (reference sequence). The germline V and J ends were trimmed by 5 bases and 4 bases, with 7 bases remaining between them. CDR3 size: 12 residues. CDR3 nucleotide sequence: TGTGCCAGCAGCCTTCCCTCAGATACGCAGTATTTT. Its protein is CASSLPSDTQYF.

CDR3 sequence reads: CASSLGGTVGTQYF. The CDR3 nucleotides are TGTGCCAGCAGTTTGGGGGGGACAGTCGGTACGCAGTATTTT. The J gene is TRBJ2-3, the V gene TRBV28; perhaps D is TRBD1 or TRBD2 (7 bases each). The CDR3 is 14 amino acids. Per the germline V gene, CDR1 is MDHEN and CDR2 is SYDVKM. Trimming pared 3 bases from V and 8 bases from J, leaving 15 bases between.

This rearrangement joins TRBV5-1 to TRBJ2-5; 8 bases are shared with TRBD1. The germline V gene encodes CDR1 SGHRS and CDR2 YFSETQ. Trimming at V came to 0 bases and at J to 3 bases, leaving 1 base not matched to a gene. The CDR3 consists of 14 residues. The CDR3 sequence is CASSLVDREETQYF. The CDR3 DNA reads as TGCGCCAGCAGCTTGGTGGACAGGGAAGAGACCCAGTACTTC. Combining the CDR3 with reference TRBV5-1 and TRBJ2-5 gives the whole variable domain KAGVTQTPRYLIKTRGQQVTLSCSPISGHRSVSWYQQTPGQGLQFLFEYFSETQRNKGNFPGRFSGRQFSNSRSEMNVSTLELGDSALYLCASSLVDREETQYFGPGTRLLVL.

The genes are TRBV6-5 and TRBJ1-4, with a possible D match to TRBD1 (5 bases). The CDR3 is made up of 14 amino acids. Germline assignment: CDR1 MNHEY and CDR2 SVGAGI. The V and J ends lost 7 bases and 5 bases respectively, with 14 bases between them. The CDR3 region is CASTPGRMNEKLFF. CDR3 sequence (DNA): TGTGCCAGCACACCGGGACGTATGAATGAAAAACTGTTTTTT.

The CDR3 nucleotides read TGTGCCTGGAACCGACAGGGAGGTCCGGAGTCACCCCTCCACTTT. Protein sequence: CAWNRQGGPESPLHF. This sequence joins TRBV30 and TRBJ1-6; the match to TRBD1 covers 7 bases. The ends lost 4 bases at V and 10 bases at J; junction bases unmatched: 13. The CDR3 runs 15 residues. Germline CDR1 reads GTSNPN; CDR2 reads SVGIG (reference sequence).

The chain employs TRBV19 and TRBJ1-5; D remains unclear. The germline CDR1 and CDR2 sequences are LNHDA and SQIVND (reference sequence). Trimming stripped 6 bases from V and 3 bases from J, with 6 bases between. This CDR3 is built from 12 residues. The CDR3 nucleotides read TGTGCCAGTAGCCCATCCAATCAGCCCCAGCATTTT. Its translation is CASSPSNQPQHF.

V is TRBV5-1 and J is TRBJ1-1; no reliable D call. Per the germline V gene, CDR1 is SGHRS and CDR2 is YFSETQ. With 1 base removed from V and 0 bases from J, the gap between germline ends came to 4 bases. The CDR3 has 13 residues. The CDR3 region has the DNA TGCGCCAGCAGCTTGTACATGAACACTGAAGCTTTCTTT. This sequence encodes CASSLYMNTEAFF.

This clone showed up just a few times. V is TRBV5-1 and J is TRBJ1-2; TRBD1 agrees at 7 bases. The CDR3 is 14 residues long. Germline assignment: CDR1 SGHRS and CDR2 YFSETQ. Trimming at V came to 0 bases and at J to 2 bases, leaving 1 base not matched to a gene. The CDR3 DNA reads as TGCGCCAGCAGCTTGGAGGACAGGAACTATGGCTACACCTTC. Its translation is CASSLEDRNYGYTF.

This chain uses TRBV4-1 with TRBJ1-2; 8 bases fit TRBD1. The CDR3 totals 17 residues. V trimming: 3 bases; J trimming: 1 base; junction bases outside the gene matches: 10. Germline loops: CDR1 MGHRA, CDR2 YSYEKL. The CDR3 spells CASSQDPGQVFNYGYTF. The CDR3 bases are TGCGCCAGCAGCCAGGACCCGGGACAGGTGTTTAACTATGGCTACACCTTC.

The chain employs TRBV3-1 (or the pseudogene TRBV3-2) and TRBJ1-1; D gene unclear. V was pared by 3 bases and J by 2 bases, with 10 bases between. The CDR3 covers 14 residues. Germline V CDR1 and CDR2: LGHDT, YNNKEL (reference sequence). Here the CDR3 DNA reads TGTGCCAGCAGCCATGACCGACCTAACACTGAAGCTTTCTTT. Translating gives CASSHDRPNTEAFF.

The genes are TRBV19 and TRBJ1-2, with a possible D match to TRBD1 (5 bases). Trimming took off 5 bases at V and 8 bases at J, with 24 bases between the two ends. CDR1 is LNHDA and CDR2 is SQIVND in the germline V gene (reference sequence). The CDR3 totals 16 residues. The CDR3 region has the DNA TGTGCCAGTAGTTCACCCGGGACCAGCCTTAATGGCGGCTACACCTTC. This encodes CASSSPGTSLNGGYTF.

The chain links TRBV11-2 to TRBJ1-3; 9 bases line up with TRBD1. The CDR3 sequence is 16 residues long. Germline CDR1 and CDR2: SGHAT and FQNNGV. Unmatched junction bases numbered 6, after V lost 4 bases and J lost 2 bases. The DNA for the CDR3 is TGTGCCAGCAGCTCCTGGGGACAGGGTGCTGGAAACACCATATATTTT. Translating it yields CASSSWGQGAGNTIYF.

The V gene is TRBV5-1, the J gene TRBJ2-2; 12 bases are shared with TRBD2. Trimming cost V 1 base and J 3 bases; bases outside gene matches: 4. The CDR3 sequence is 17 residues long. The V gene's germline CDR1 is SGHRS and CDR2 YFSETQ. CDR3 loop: CASSLLAGGLYTGELFF. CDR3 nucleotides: TGCGCCAGCAGCTTGCTAGCGGGGGGGCTTTACACCGGGGAGCTGTTTTTT. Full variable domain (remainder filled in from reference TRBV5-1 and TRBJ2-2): KAGVTQTPRYLIKTRGQQVTLSCSPISGHRSVSWYQQTPGQGLQFLFEYFSETQRNKGNFPGRFSGRQFSNSRSEMNVSTLELGDSALYLCASSLLAGGLYTGELFFGEGSRLTVL.